The 20 T cell receptor beta chains reported below all come from one sample, sequenced in a study of T cell responses to AZD1222 COVID-19 vaccine. Sequencing was performed with immunoSEQ multiplex PCR; in TCRdb, only in-frame clones are kept and a portion is missing. The table lists some 190,000 clones, around 92% of them singletons. Material: peripheral blood, obtained on day 0 of AZD1222 vaccination. These receptors were obtained from an adult in good health.

This chain joins TRBV5-4 and TRBJ2-3, with D possibly matching TRBD1 (5 bases). Trimming left V 7 bases short and J 0 bases short, with 12 bases between. The CDR3 consists of 14 residues. Germline V gives CDR1 SGHNT, CDR2 YYREEE (reference sequence). This CDR3 is CASDRPGSTDTQYF. DNA of the CDR3: TGTGCCAGCGACCGGCCAGGGAGCACAGATACGCAGTATTTT.

The gene calls are TRBV5-1 and TRBJ2-2, with no clear D. Germline V gives CDR1 SGHRS, CDR2 YFSETQ. This CDR3 has 15 residues. V gave up 2 bases and J gave up 2 bases, with 10 bases separating them. The CDR3 here is CASSFLESNTGELFF. CDR3 bases: TGCGCCAGCAGCTTCCTGGAGAGTAACACCGGGGAGCTGTTTTTT.

This chain connects TRBV18 to TRBJ2-3; D is undetermined. The germline CDR1 and CDR2 sequences are KGHSH and LQKENI. The CDR3 sequence is 13 residues long. Deletions cut 3 bases from V and 1 base from J, with 5 bases between. The CDR3: CASSPSGTDTQYF. CDR3 in DNA: TGTGCCAGCTCACCCTCGGGCACAGATACGCAGTATTTT.

The chain uses TRBV6-5 and TRBJ2-3; D call uncertain. Trimming pared 5 bases from V and 1 base from J, leaving 10 bases between. CDR1 and CDR2 from the germline V gene are MNHEY and SVGAGI. The CDR3 has 14 amino acids. Here the CDR3 DNA reads TGTGCCAGCAGTAACCCGGCAGGCACAGATACGCAGTATTTT. Encoded protein: CASSNPAGTDTQYF.

The chain has TRBV7-9 and TRBJ1-5, with D uncertain. In germline, CDR1 is SEHNR, CDR2 FQNEAQ (reference sequence). CDR3 size: 15 residues. Trimming cost V 0 bases and J 7 bases, with 13 bases left between them. The CDR3 region is CASSLASPEGQPQHF. The CDR3 region has the DNA TGTGCCAGCAGCTTAGCGTCACCGGAGGGCCAGCCCCAGCATTTT.

This chain joins TRBV6-5 and TRBJ1-1, with 7 bases that match TRBD1. The CDR3 length is 12 residues. CDR1 is MNHEY and CDR2 is SVGAGI in the germline V gene. With 9 bases clipped from V and 6 bases from J, the junction kept 7 bases outside the gene matches. The CDR3 nucleotides are TGTGCCAGTAGAGGGGGCGCCTCTGAAGCTTTCTTT. Its protein is CASRGGASEAFF.

A single count supports this clone. The chain links TRBV3-1 (or the pseudogene TRBV3-2) to TRBJ1-6; 7 nucleotides agree with TRBD1. Per germline, CDR1 LGHDT and CDR2 YNNKEL (reference sequence). This CDR3 spans 14 amino acids. The trim removed 4 bases at V and 5 bases at J, leaving 2 bases unmatched. Here the CDR3 DNA reads TGTGCCAGCAGCCCACAGGGGAATAATTCACCCCTCCACTTT. It yields the protein CASSPQGNNSPLHF.

The rearrangement uses TRBV5-8 and TRBJ2-7; D gene unclear. The germline gives CDR1 SGHTS, CDR2 YDEGEE. The CDR3 runs to 13 residues. V was shortened by 1 base and J by 2 bases, with 7 bases between the two germline ends. The DNA of the CDR3 is TGTGCCAGCAGCTTGATTACAGCCTACGAGCAGTACTTC. It translates to CASSLITAYEQYF.

The chain recombines TRBV12-3 or TRBV12-4 with TRBJ1-5; a weak D match, TRBD1 (6 bases). V was trimmed by 2 bases and J by 6 bases, leaving 8 bases between them. The CDR3 is made up of 13 amino acids. CDR3 loop: CASSLLGAQPQHF. The CDR3 nucleotides read TGTGCCAGCAGTTTATTGGGGGCTCAGCCCCAGCATTTT.

The chain joins TRBV4-3 to TRBJ1-4, with TRBD1 as a possible D gene (6 bases). Trimming left V 3 bases short and J 8 bases short, with 16 bases between. This CDR3 has 15 amino acids. In germline, CDR1 is LGHNA, CDR2 YSLEER. The DNA for the CDR3 is TGCGCCAGCAGCCATGACCGGGACAATCGAGAAAAACTGTTTTTT. Its translation is CASSHDRDNREKLFF.

The chain carries TRBV18 and TRBJ2-1, with D tentatively TRBD2 (5 bases). Trimming cost V 0 bases and J 9 bases, with 9 bases left between them. CDR3 length equals 13 residues. In germline, CDR1 is KGHSH, CDR2 LQKENI. CDR3 in amino acids: CASSPPGAGEQFF. CDR3 nucleotide sequence: TGTGCCAGCTCACCACCAGGTGCGGGTGAGCAGTTCTTC.

In this sample, this clone turned up once. The chain employs TRBV2 and TRBJ2-1, with D unresolved. Looked up from germline, CDR1 is SNHLY and CDR2 is FYNNEI. This CDR3 is built from 12 residues. The V and J ends lost 5 bases and 5 bases respectively, with 7 bases between them. This CDR3 reads CASSRDDNEQFF. The CDR3 DNA sequence: TGTGCCAGCAGTAGGGATGACAATGAGCAGTTCTTC.

V is TRBV2 and J is TRBJ1-1, with unresolved D. The CDR3 loop spans 13 amino acids. The germline V gene has CDR1 SNHLY and CDR2 FYNNEI. Trimming shortened V by 4 bases and J by 4 bases, and 10 bases separated the two germline ends. CDR3: CASSVQGSTEAFF. CDR3 DNA sequence: TGTGCCAGCAGTGTACAAGGGTCCACTGAAGCTTTCTTT.

In nucleotides, the CDR3 is TGTGCCAGCAGCCAAGATGCGGACCCGTTTACTTATTCACCCCTCCACTTT. Amino acid sequence: CASSQDADPFTYSPLHF. The rearrangement joins TRBV4-2 to TRBJ1-6, with D uncertain. From germline, CDR1 is LGHNA and CDR2 YNFKEQ. The ends were cut back, 0 bases at V and 8 bases at J, with 17 bases in the middle. CDR3 size: 17 residues.

This rearrangement joins TRBV19 to TRBJ1-4; D remains unclear. The length of the CDR3 is 15 residues. Per the germline V gene, CDR1 is LNHDA and CDR2 is SQIVND (reference sequence). The ends were cut back, 3 bases at V and 0 bases at J, with 8 bases in the middle. CDR3 loop: CASSISLATNEKLFF. The CDR3 DNA reads TGTGCCAGTAGTATTAGTCTCGCAACTAATGAAAAACTGTTTTTT.

The chain combines TRBV3-1 (or the pseudogene TRBV3-2) with TRBJ1-2; D call uncertain. Per the germline V gene, CDR1 is LGHDT and CDR2 is YNNKEL (reference sequence). The CDR3 spans 17 residues. Trimming cost V 0 bases and J 4 bases, with 18 bases left between them. The CDR3 DNA reads as TGTGCCAGCAGCCAAGATCGGGTAGGGCCCTCTTCCTATGGCTACACCTTC. Its protein product is CASSQDRVGPSSYGYTF.

This rearrangement joins TRBV6-6 to TRBJ1-2, with a possible D match to TRBD1 (6 bases). Trimming took off 4 bases at V and 0 bases at J, with 9 bases between the two ends. Germline-derived CDR1 and CDR2 are MNHNY and SVGAGI (reference sequence). The CDR3 has 14 amino acids. For the CDR3, the DNA is TGTGCCAGCAGTTTGGACAGACCTAACTATGGCTACACCTTC. It specifies CASSLDRPNYGYTF.

J is TRBJ1-6 and V is TRBV10-3; D remains unclear. The V gene lost 3 bases and the J gene lost 10 bases, with 13 bases spanning the gap. Germline CDR1 is ENHRY and CDR2 is SYGVKD. This CDR3 has 14 residues. The CDR3, as DNA: TGTGCCATCAGTGATCGAGGGAGTTGGTCACCCCTCCACTTT. Protein sequence: CAISDRGSWSPLHF.

The rearrangement links TRBV6-2 or TRBV6-3 to TRBJ2-4, with TRBD1 matching over 9 bases. Per germline, CDR1 MNHEY and CDR2 SVGEGT. V dropped 6 bases and J dropped 8; count of bases not matched to a gene: 11. The CDR3 runs to 15 residues. The CDR3 DNA reads as TGTGCCAGCAGCGAGGTGAGGACAGGGGTGGACATTCAGTACTTC. The encoded protein is CASSEVRTGVDIQYF.

The rearrangement links TRBV29-1 to TRBJ1-1; 9 positions match TRBD1. With 7 bases clipped from V and 4 bases from J, the junction kept 7 bases outside the gene matches. Germline V gene lookup returns CDR1 SQVTM and CDR2 ANQGSEA. This CDR3 has 13 residues. Written as DNA, the CDR3 is TGCAGCGGGACAGGGGCAACCCTCACTGAAGCTTTCTTT. Its translation is CSGTGATLTEAFF. Full variable domain (missing parts from reference TRBV29-1 and TRBJ1-1): SAVISQKPSRDICQRGTSLTIQCQVDSQVTMMFWYRQQPGQSLTLIATANQGSEATYESGFVIDKFPISRPNLTFSTLTVSNMSPEDSSIYLCSGTGATLTEAFFGQGTRLTVV.